Sequencing of this TCR beta chain was carried out in a study of early T cells in non-severe SARS-CoV-2 infection. Study overall: Sequencing was performed on bulk RNA from unsorted whole blood, leaving chains unpaired.

Whole-study findings and limits: In VDJdb matching, anti-spike CD8 responses were favored while private and CD4 specificities went missing.

CDR1 is SEHNR and CDR2 is FQNEAQ in the germline V gene (reference sequence). This CDR3 spans 12 amino acids. V lost 4 bases and J lost 8, with 9 bases in between. Individual cDNA molecules carried attached unique molecular identifiers. MiXCR, applied by TCRdb to the 5' RACE reads, yields one record per CDR3 protein. The sample shows 50,000 to 70,000 distinct CDR3 sequences, 8.5% to 10% of them seen only once. This clonotype turned up a few times. Its antigen is unidentified. The sequenced material came from whole blood. The TCR was taken from an adult who was a healthcare worker with PCR-confirmed SARS-CoV-2 infection or an uninfected control (not recorded which). The chain links TRBV7-9 to TRBJ2-1; no reliable D call. CDR3 amino acids: CASSSPGDEQFF. CDR3 in DNA: TGTGCCAGCAGCTCCCCTGGCGATGAGCAGTTCTTC. Filled out from reference TRBV7-9 and TRBJ2-1, the complete variable domain reads DTGVSQNPRHKITKRGQNVTFRCDPISEHNRLYWYRQTLGQGPEFLTYFQNEAQLEKSRLLSDRFSAERPKGSFSTLEIQRTEQGDSAMYLCASSSPGDEQFFGPGTRLTVL.